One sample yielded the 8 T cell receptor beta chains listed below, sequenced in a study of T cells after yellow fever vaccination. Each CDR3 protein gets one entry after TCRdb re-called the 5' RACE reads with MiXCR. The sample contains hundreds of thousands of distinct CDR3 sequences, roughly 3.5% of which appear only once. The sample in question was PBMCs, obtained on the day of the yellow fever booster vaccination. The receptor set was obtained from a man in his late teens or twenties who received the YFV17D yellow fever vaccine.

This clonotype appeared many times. The CDR3 sequence is CASSPVRDYLGETQYF. The CDR3 DNA follows: TGTGCCAGCAGCCCAGTCCGGGACTACCTGGGAGAGACCCAGTACTTC. This chain joins TRBV7-2 and TRBJ2-5; TRBD2 agrees at 7 bases. The V segment lost 5 bases and the J segment 4 bases; nucleotides outside the gene matches: 13. CDR1 is SGHTA, CDR2 FQGNSA, per germline. This CDR3 region has 16 residues.

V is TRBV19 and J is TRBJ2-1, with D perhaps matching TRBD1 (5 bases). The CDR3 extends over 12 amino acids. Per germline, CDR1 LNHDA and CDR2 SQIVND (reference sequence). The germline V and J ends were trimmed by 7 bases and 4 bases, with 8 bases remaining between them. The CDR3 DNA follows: TGTGCCAGTAAAGACAGTTACAATGAGCAGTTCTTC. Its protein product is CASKDSYNEQFF.

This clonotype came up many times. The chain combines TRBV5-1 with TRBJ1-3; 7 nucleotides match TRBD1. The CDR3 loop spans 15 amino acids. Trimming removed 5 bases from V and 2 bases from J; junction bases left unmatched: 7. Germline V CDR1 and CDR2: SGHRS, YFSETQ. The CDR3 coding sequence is TGCGCCAGCAGGTCTGACAGGGCGGCTGGAAACACCATATATTTT. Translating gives CASRSDRAAGNTIYF.

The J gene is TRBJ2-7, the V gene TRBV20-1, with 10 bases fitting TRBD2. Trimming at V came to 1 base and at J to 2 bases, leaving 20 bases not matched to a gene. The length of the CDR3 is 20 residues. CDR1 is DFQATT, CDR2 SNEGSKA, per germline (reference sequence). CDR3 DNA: TGCAGTGCTAGAGCCCTAGCGGGGGTTAACGGGGGAAAAGATACCTACGAGCAGTACGTC. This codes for CSARALAGVNGGKDTYEQYV.

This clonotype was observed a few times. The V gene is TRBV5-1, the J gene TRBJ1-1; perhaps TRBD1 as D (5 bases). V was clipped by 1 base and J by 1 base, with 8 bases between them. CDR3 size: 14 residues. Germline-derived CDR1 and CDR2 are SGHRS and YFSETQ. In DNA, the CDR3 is TGCGCCAGCAGCTTGTCCGGGGGGAACACTGAAGCTTTCTTT. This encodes CASSLSGGNTEAFF.

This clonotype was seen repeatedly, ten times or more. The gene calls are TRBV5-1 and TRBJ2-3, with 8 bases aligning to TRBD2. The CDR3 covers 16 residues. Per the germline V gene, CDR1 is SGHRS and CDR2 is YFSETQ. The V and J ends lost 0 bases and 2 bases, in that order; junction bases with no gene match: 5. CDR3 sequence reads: CASSLVSGAYTDTQYF. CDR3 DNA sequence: TGCGCCAGCAGCTTGGTTAGCGGGGCATACACAGATACGCAGTATTTT. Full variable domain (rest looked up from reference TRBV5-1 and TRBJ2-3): KAGVTQTPRYLIKTRGQQVTLSCSPISGHRSVSWYQQTPGQGLQFLFEYFSETQRNKGNFPGRFSGRQFSNSRSEMNVSTLELGDSALYLCASSLVSGAYTDTQYFGPGTRLTVL.

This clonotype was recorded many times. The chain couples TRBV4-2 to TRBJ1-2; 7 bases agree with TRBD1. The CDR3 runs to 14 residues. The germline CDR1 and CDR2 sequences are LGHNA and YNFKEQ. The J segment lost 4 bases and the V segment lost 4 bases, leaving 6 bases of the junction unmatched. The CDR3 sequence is CASSRPQGLYGYTF. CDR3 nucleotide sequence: TGTGCCAGCAGCCGACCACAGGGGCTCTATGGCTACACCTTC.

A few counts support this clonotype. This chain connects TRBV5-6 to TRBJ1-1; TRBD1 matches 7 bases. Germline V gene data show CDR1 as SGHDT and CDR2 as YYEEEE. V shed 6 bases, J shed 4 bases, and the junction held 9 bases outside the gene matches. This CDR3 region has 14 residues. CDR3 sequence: CASTMGTGATEAFF. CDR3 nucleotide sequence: TGTGCCAGCACTATGGGTACAGGGGCCACTGAAGCTTTCTTT. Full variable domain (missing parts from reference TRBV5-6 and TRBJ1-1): DAGVTQSPTHLIKTRGQQVTLRCSPKSGHDTVSWYQQALGQGPQFIFQYYEEEERQRGNFPDRFSGHQFPNYSSELNVNALLLGDSALYLCASTMGTGATEAFFGQGTRLTVV.